Below are 30 T cell receptor beta chains sequenced from a single sample in a study of T-cell reconstitution after alpha-beta-depleted transplantation in children. Unique molecular identifiers were incorporated when the TCRbeta library was constructed. TCRdb recomputed calls from the PCR reads with MiXCR, one row per CDR3 protein. Here the sample spans fewer than 400,000 distinct CDR3 sequences, around 20% being singletons. Specimen: PBMCs, mostly from graft donor cells, collected 180 days after TCRalphabeta/CD19-depleted stem cell transplant. The source of these receptors is a male patient younger than 18 who had a stem cell transplant for acute lymphoblastic leukemia, so the T cells may come from the graft donor.

V usage is TRBV4-1 and J usage is TRBJ2-5; the D gene is possibly TRBD1 (5 bases). Per germline, CDR1 MGHRA and CDR2 YSYEKL. The V end was cut by 5 bases, the J end by 5 bases, with 15 bases between. This CDR3 is built from 14 residues. CDR3: CASSTIAGWETQYF. CDR3 DNA: TGCGCCAGCAGCACTATAGCAGGGTGGGAGACCCAGTACTTC.

This chain uses TRBV12-3 or TRBV12-4 with TRBJ2-3; 7 positions match TRBD2. The CDR3 sequence is 14 residues long. V gave up 8 bases and J gave up 3 bases; unmatched junction bases: 8. CDR3 sequence reads: CASCRDYGTDTQYF. The CDR3 region has the DNA TGTGCCAGCTGCCGGGACTACGGGACAGATACGCAGTATTTT.

The chain is built from TRBV19 and TRBJ1-5; 7 bases fit TRBD1. Unmatched junction bases numbered 7, after V lost 3 bases and J lost 5 bases. Germline V gives CDR1 LNHDA, CDR2 SQIVND (reference sequence). The CDR3 is 15 residues long. CDR3 in amino acids: CASSITGTADQPQHF. Written as DNA, the CDR3 is TGTGCCAGTAGTATTACCGGGACAGCCGATCAGCCCCAGCATTTT.

This chain connects TRBV15 to TRBJ1-5; D not certain. The CDR3 has 13 residues. CDR1 and CDR2 (germline): LNHNV, YYDKDF (reference sequence). V was clipped by 5 bases and J by 6 bases, with 11 bases between them. DNA of the CDR3: TGTGCCACCAGCGCCCTAAGGAGTCAGCCCCAGCATTTT. Translating gives CATSALRSQPQHF.

J is TRBJ2-7 and V is TRBV6-5; 9 bases align to TRBD1. The CDR3 covers 15 residues. Germline CDR1 MNHEY, CDR2 SVGAGI. V dropped 3 bases and J dropped 3; count of bases not matched to a gene: 6. The CDR3 protein is CASSYDRGKGYEQYF. In DNA, the CDR3 is TGTGCCAGCAGTTATGACAGGGGGAAAGGCTACGAGCAGTACTTC.

The chain has TRBV7-6 and TRBJ1-5, with D tentatively TRBD1 (5 bases). Between the trimmed V and J ends, which lost 1 base and 0 bases, there was a span of 10 bases. Germline V lookup: CDR1 SGHVS, CDR2 FNYEAQ. The CDR3 covers 16 residues. The CDR3: CASSLGAGYSNQPQHF. CDR3 DNA: TGTGCCAGCAGCTTAGGAGCAGGGTATAGCAATCAGCCCCAGCATTTT.

The V and J genes are TRBV5-1 and TRBJ2-7, with 10 nucleotides matching TRBD2. Trimming removed 5 bases from V and 5 bases from J; junction bases left unmatched: 4. CDR3 length equals 13 residues. CDR1 SGHRS and CDR2 YFSETQ come from the germline V gene. CDR3 sequence (DNA): TGCGCCAGCAGTTCTAGCGGGAGCAACGAGCAGTACTTC. Its translation: CASSSSGSNEQYF.

The chain joins TRBV5-5 to TRBJ2-7; 14 bases line up with TRBD2. After removal of 2 bases from V and 0 bases from J, the junction contained 7 bases not matched to a gene. This CDR3 has 18 amino acids. Germline V gives CDR1 SGHKS, CDR2 YYEKEE (reference sequence). This CDR3 reads CASSLGTSGSLPSYEQYF. For the CDR3, the DNA is TGTGCCAGCAGCTTAGGGACTAGCGGGAGTCTGCCCTCCTACGAGCAGTACTTC.

The chain is built from TRBV9 and TRBJ2-1, with D possibly being TRBD2 (6 bases). The CDR3 extends over 16 amino acids. The ends were cut back, 2 bases at V and 4 bases at J, with 16 bases in the middle. Germline assignment: CDR1 SGDLS and CDR2 YYNGEE. CDR3 DNA sequence: TGTGCCAGCAGCGTTTCCCGGGACTCACCTTACAATGAGCAGTTCTTC. The encoded protein is CASSVSRDSPYNEQFF.

V is TRBV24-1 and J is TRBJ2-3; possibly TRBD1 for D (6 bases). Germline CDR1 is KGHDR and CDR2 is SFDVKD. Trimming took off 4 bases at V and 0 bases at J, with 10 bases between the two ends. The CDR3 loop spans 15 amino acids. CDR3 bases: TGTGCCACCAGTGACTGGACAGCTAGCACAGATACGCAGTATTTT. It specifies CATSDWTASTDTQYF.

The V call is TRBV7-3, the J call TRBJ2-1; TRBD2 matches at 10 bases. The CDR3 consists of 16 residues. Losses at the gene ends were 2 bases for V and 12 bases for J; bases not matched to a gene: 13. CDR1 and CDR2 (germline): SGHTA, FQGTGA. The DNA of the CDR3 is TGTGCCAGCAGCTTAGTGGCAGGACTAGCGGTGAACGGGCAGTTCTTC. Translated, it gives CASSLVAGLAVNGQFF.

The chain uses TRBV20-1 and TRBJ1-2, with TRBD1 matching 7 bases. From germline, CDR1 is DFQATT and CDR2 SNEGSKA (reference sequence). CDR3 length: 12 amino acids. J gave up 3 bases and V 6 bases, and 4 bases lay outside the gene matches. The CDR3 loop reads CSAQTGYYGYTF. The CDR3 nucleotides are TGCAGTGCACAGACAGGGTACTATGGCTACACCTTC.

This clonotype has just a few counts. The junction departs from germline at one end; a sequencing error may be responsible. The V and J genes are TRBV29-1 and TRBJ1-1; D gene uncertain. The CDR3 has 13 residues. CDR1 is SQVTM, CDR2 ANQGSEA, per germline. This chain's CDR3 is CSVEIPTQPKRVF. CDR3 nucleotides: TGCAGCGTTGAAATCCCAACTCAGCCGAAGAGAGTCTTT. Supplemented by reference TRBV29-1 and TRBJ1-1, the full variable domain reads SAVISQKPSRDICQRGTSLTIQCQVDSQVTMMFWYRQQPGQSLTLIATANQGSEATYESGFVIDKFPISRPNLTFSTLTVSNMSPEDSSIYLCSVEIPTQPKRVFGQGTRLTVV.

V and J are TRBV4-2 and TRBJ1-2; D is unclear. This CDR3 spans 15 amino acids. CDR1 is LGHNA and CDR2 is YNFKEQ in the germline V gene. Trimming pared 0 bases from V and 3 bases from J, leaving 11 bases between. In DNA, the CDR3 is TGTGCCAGCAGCCAAGAAGTTGGAAGGCACTATGGCTACACCTTC. Amino acid sequence: CASSQEVGRHYGYTF.

In this sample, this clonotype turned up a few times. The chain uses TRBV25-1 and TRBJ2-5; weak D call: TRBD2 (6 bases). The V end was cut by 0 bases, the J end by 5 bases, with 10 bases between. The CDR3 length is 14 residues. CDR1 MGHDK and CDR2 SYGVNS come from the germline V gene. The chain's CDR3 is CASSEYRGKETQYF. Here the CDR3 DNA reads TGTGCCAGCAGTGAATATCGGGGGAAGGAGACCCAGTACTTC.

The chain is built from TRBV6-1 and TRBJ2-3; TRBD2 might be the D (5 bases). The germline gives CDR1 MNHNS, CDR2 SASEGT. The V and J ends lost 9 bases and 0 bases respectively, with 13 bases between them. This CDR3 has 14 amino acids. The CDR3 reads CASGGSSSTDTQYF. The CDR3, as DNA: TGTGCCAGTGGAGGCTCTTCTAGCACAGATACGCAGTATTTT.

The V call is TRBV11-2, the J call TRBJ2-1; 8 nucleotides align to TRBD2. The J segment lost 6 bases and the V segment lost 5 bases, leaving 27 bases of the junction unmatched. Germline V gene lookup returns CDR1 SGHAT and CDR2 FQNNGV. The CDR3 spans 21 residues. CDR3 in amino acids: CASSGGPGLVSPQPFFNEQFF. CDR3 sequence (DNA): TGTGCCAGCAGCGGTGGCCCGGGACTAGTATCCCCACAACCCTTTTTCAATGAGCAGTTCTTC. The variable domain in full, completed from reference TRBV11-2 and TRBJ2-1, reads EAGVAQSPRYKIIEKRQSVAFWCNPISGHATLYWYQQILGQGPKLLIQFQNNGVVDDSQLPKDRFSAERLKGVDSTLKIQPAKLEDSAVYLCASSGGPGLVSPQPFFNEQFFGPGTRLTVL.

This clonotype was detected only a few times. The rearrangement joins TRBV5-1 to TRBJ2-3; maybe TRBD2 (5 bases). The CDR3 runs to 15 residues. Germline V CDR1 and CDR2: SGHRS, YFSETQ. V gave up 3 bases and J gave up 0 bases, with 11 bases separating them. CDR3: CASSSWRGSTDTQYF. CDR3 bases: TGCGCCAGCAGCTCTTGGAGAGGGAGCACAGATACGCAGTATTTT.

The V gene is TRBV5-6, the J gene TRBJ2-3; D unclear. The germline gives CDR1 SGHDT, CDR2 YYEEEE. The CDR3 is 14 amino acids. Between the trimmed V and J ends, which lost 2 bases and 7 bases, there was a span of 14 bases. CDR3 sequence reads: CASSFASNFYTQYF. The CDR3 DNA sequence: TGTGCCAGCAGCTTTGCCTCCAACTTCTATACGCAGTATTTT.

The chain joins TRBV12-3 or TRBV12-4 to TRBJ1-2; TRBD1 matches 9 bases. With 10 bases clipped from V and 1 base from J, the junction kept 4 bases outside the gene matches. The CDR3 covers 13 residues. Here the CDR3 DNA reads TGTGCCACCCACAGGGGGCATAACTATGGCTACACCTTC. Residues: CATHRGHNYGYTF.

The rearrangement joins TRBV3-1 to TRBJ2-7, with 13 bases aligning to TRBD2. CDR1 is LGHDT, CDR2 YNNKEL, per germline (reference sequence). V lost 4 bases, J lost 4 bases, and 4 bases stayed unmatched. The CDR3 runs 15 residues. CDR3 in DNA: TGTGCCAGCAGCCGGGGACTAGCGGGACCATACGAGCAGTACTTC. Its translation: CASSRGLAGPYEQYF.

This clonotype was detected only once. The chain joins TRBV11-3 to TRBJ2-1, with D maybe TRBD1 (6 bases). The CDR3 runs 12 residues. V lost 6 bases, J lost 9 bases, and 12 bases lay in between. Germline CDR1 SGHNT, CDR2 YENEEA. The CDR3, as DNA: TGTGCCAGCAGTCCTTTCAGGGGTGAGCAGTTCTTC. This encodes CASSPFRGEQFF.

Of note for this clonotype: This may be a read error, as it is one base from a much larger clone. The V and J genes are TRBV11-2 and TRBJ1-5, with 10 bases fitting TRBD1. Trimming took 5 bases from V and 0 from J; bases not matched to a gene: 10. CDR1 is SGHAT and CDR2 is FQNNGV in the germline V gene. This CDR3 has 18 amino acids. The CDR3 nucleotides read TGTGCCAGCAGCCTACGGGACAGGGGTCGTTATAGCAATCAGCCCCAGCATTTT. This encodes CASSLRDRGRYSNQPQHF.

This clonotype was detected only a few times. The CDR3 coding sequence is TGTGCCATCAATCAGGGACCCCTGAACACTGAAGCTTTCTTT. Its translation is CAINQGPLNTEAFF. This sequence joins TRBV10-3 and TRBJ1-1, with D perhaps matching TRBD1 (5 bases). Germline-derived CDR1 and CDR2 are ENHRY and SYGVKD. V was pared by 7 bases and J by 0 bases, with 12 bases between. The CDR3 totals 14 residues.

This clonotype appeared many times. The chain joins TRBV12-3 or TRBV12-4 to TRBJ2-1; 14 bases map to TRBD2. V shed 1 base and J 5 bases; nucleotides not matched to a gene: 13. The CDR3 contains 20 residues. CDR3 nucleotides: TGTGCCAGCAGTTTAGGCGGGACTAGCGGGAGAGCCTGGGGGGACAATGAGCAGTTCTTC. Its protein product is CASSLGGTSGRAWGDNEQFF.

The chain joins TRBV7-3 to TRBJ1-2, with no clear D. Per the germline V gene, CDR1 is SGHTA and CDR2 is FQGTGA. The V end lost 2 bases, the J end lost 8 bases, and 18 bases lay between the germline ends. The CDR3 spans 15 residues. CDR3 DNA sequence: TGTGCCAGCAGCTTATCGGCCGGCCCGCCGGTGGGCTACACCTTC. Protein: CASSLSAGPPVGYTF.

J is TRBJ1-2 and V is TRBV29-1; tentative D call: TRBD1 (6 bases). Germline values: CDR1 SQVTM, CDR2 ANQGSEA. V was shortened by 2 bases and J by 5 bases, with 12 bases between the two germline ends. There are 13 residues in the CDR3. DNA of the CDR3: TGCAGCGTTGAATCCCACAGGGCGTATGGCTACACCTTC. Translated, it gives CSVESHRAYGYTF.

This clonotype was detected only a few times. This chain uses TRBV5-1 with TRBJ1-1, with D maybe TRBD1 (5 bases). CDR3 size: 15 residues. V was trimmed by 3 bases and J by 3 bases, leaving 15 bases between them. Looked up from germline, CDR1 is SGHRS and CDR2 is YFSETQ. Written as DNA, the CDR3 is TGCGCCAGCAGCTGGACGAGTCGGGGGGACACTGAAGCTTTCTTT. It encodes CASSWTSRGDTEAFF.

This chain connects TRBV5-1 to TRBJ2-5; the D gene is possibly TRBD1 (5 bases). Germline V gene sequence: CDR1 SGHRS, CDR2 YFSETQ. The CDR3 totals 16 residues. The ends were cut back, 4 bases at V and 5 bases at J, with 21 bases in the middle. The CDR3 DNA follows: TGCGCCAGCAGCCTAGGGATGGACACTGAAGGTGAGACCCAGTACTTC. It codes for CASSLGMDTEGETQYF.

This clonotype was seen a few times. The chain carries TRBV28 and TRBJ1-6; D is possibly TRBD1 (6 bases). CDR1 and CDR2 (germline): MDHEN, SYDVKM. Trimming stripped 4 bases from V and 9 bases from J, with 19 bases between. The CDR3 totals 16 residues. The CDR3 DNA sequence: TGTGCCAGCAGTTCTGGGGGGCGCTGGGGGTTTTCACCCCTCCACTTT. Amino acid sequence: CASSSGGRWGFSPLHF.